These T cell receptor beta chains were read from a single sample in a study of shared clonotypes between healthy human individuals. Assay: immunoSEQ multiplex PCR; the TCRdb copy retains only in-frame clones and omits some. The sample shows almost 750,000 clones, approximately 72% of them seen only once. The sample taken for sequencing was memory CD4+ T cells sorted from blood. Receptors were obtained from a woman aged 30 to 39 in good health. CDR3s include the opening cysteine and the closing phenylalanine or tryptophan. The D gene is left open where the match is weak. Clone size is not always given. Where it is, it says once, few, many or a class for expanded clones.

clone_size: NA; j_call: TRBJ2-5; d_call: TRBD2; v_call: TRBV28; cdr3_aa: CASSLGTSGRLKTQYF; cdr3_nt: TGTGCCAGCAGTTTAGGGACTAGCGGGAGGCTGAAGACCCAGTACTTC
clone_size: NA; j_call: TRBJ2-5; d_call: NA; v_call: TRBV28; cdr3_aa: CASSLNGETQYF; cdr3_nt: TGTGCCAGCAGTTTAAATGGAGAGACCCAGTACTTC
clone_size: once; j_call: TRBJ2-5; d_call: NA; v_call: TRBV5-6; cdr3_aa: CASGVTTQGTQYF; cdr3_nt: TGTGCCAGCGGGGTCACGACTCAGGGGACCCAGTACTTC
clone_size: NA; j_call: TRBJ2-7; d_call: TRBD2; v_call: TRBV6-8; cdr3_aa: CASPGGPNYEQYF; cdr3_nt: TGTGCCAGCCCGGGAGGCCCAAACTACGAGCAGTACTTC
clone_size: NA; j_call: TRBJ2-5; d_call: NA; v_call: TRBV5-4; cdr3_aa: CASTRPPGETQYF; cdr3_nt: TGTGCCAGCACCCGACCCCCAGGAGAGACCCAGTACTTC
clone_size: NA; j_call: TRBJ2-5; d_call: NA; v_call: TRBV28; cdr3_aa: CASSLNPPRLETQYF; cdr3_nt: TGTGCCAGCAGTTTAAACCCCCCTAGGCTGGAGACCCAGTACTTC
clone_size: once; j_call: TRBJ1-5; d_call: NA; v_call: TRBV21-1; cdr3_aa: CASTSLRANQPQHF; cdr3_nt: TGTGCCAGCACCTCATTAAGGGCCAATCAGCCCCAGCATTTT
clone_size: NA; j_call: TRBJ2-7; d_call: TRBD2; v_call: TRBV19; cdr3_aa: CASSWFGTSIDEQYF; cdr3_nt: TGTGCCAGTAGTTGGTTCGGGACTAGCATCGACGAGCAGTACTTC
clone_size: once; j_call: TRBJ2-3; d_call: NA; v_call: TRBV19; cdr3_aa: CASSIDTDTQYF; cdr3_nt: TGTGCCAGTAGTATAGACACAGATACGCAGTATTTT
clone_size: few; j_call: TRBJ2-1; d_call: NA; v_call: TRBV11-3; cdr3_aa: CASSLRLASNEQFF; cdr3_nt: TGTGCCAGCAGCCTCCGGCTAGCTAGCAATGAGCAGTTCTTC
clone_size: NA; j_call: TRBJ2-1; d_call: NA; v_call: TRBV5-1; cdr3_aa: CASSWQGQRNEQFF; cdr3_nt: TGCGCCAGCAGCTGGCAGGGGCAACGCAATGAGCAGTTCTTC
clone_size: NA; j_call: TRBJ2-2; d_call: TRBD1; v_call: TRBV6-5; cdr3_aa: CASSYPTGPPTGELFF; cdr3_nt: TGTGCCAGCAGTTACCCGACAGGGCCACCCACCGGGGAGCTGTTTTTT
clone_size: few; j_call: TRBJ1-2; d_call: NA; v_call: TRBV6-1; cdr3_aa: CASSAGQSNYGYTF; cdr3_nt: TGTGCCAGCAGTGCAGGGCAATCCAACTATGGCTACACCTTC
clone_size: NA; j_call: TRBJ2-3; d_call: TRBD1; v_call: TRBV5-8; cdr3_aa: CASTKGGLLTNTQYF; cdr3_nt: TGTGCCAGCACAAAAGGGGGCCTGTTGACGAATACGCAGTATTTT
clone_size: NA; j_call: TRBJ1-2; d_call: NA; v_call: TRBV27; cdr3_aa: CASSKKQGTLNYGYTF; cdr3_nt: TGTGCCAGCAGTAAGAAGCAGGGGACACTTAACTATGGCTACACCTTC
clone_size: NA; j_call: TRBJ2-3; d_call: NA; v_call: TRBV28; cdr3_aa: CASSQFHTQYF; cdr3_nt: TGTGCCAGCAGCCAATTCCATACGCAGTATTTT
clone_size: NA; j_call: TRBJ2-5; d_call: NA; v_call: TRBV9; cdr3_aa: CASSVGLGSSLQETQYF; cdr3_nt: TGTGCCAGCAGCGTTGGGCTGGGGAGCAGCCTACAAGAGACCCAGTACTTC
clone_size: NA; j_call: TRBJ1-2; d_call: NA; v_call: TRBV28; cdr3_aa: CASDSGSKHYGYTF; cdr3_nt: TGTGCCAGCGACTCCGGGTCCAAACACTATGGCTACACCTTC
clone_size: NA; j_call: TRBJ2-3; d_call: NA; v_call: TRBV11-2; cdr3_aa: CASSLVSFEGQYF; cdr3_nt: TGTGCCAGCAGCTTAGTGAGTTTCGAAGGGCAGTATTTT
clone_size: NA; j_call: TRBJ2-1; d_call: NA; v_call: TRBV5-1; cdr3_aa: CASSSAGTITYNEQFF; cdr3_nt: TGCGCCAGCAGCTCGGCCGGGACAATCACCTACAATGAGCAGTTCTTC
clone_size: NA; j_call: TRBJ2-1; d_call: TRBD1; v_call: TRBV5-1; cdr3_aa: CASGEQGALLGEQFF; cdr3_nt: TGCGCCAGCGGGGAACAGGGGGCGCTTCTTGGTGAGCAGTTCTTC
clone_size: few; j_call: TRBJ2-7; d_call: TRBD1; v_call: TRBV10-3; cdr3_aa: CATAGQGYEQYF; cdr3_nt: TGTGCCACCGCGGGACAGGGGTACGAGCAGTACTTC
clone_size: once; j_call: TRBJ2-1; d_call: NA; v_call: TRBV5-1; cdr3_aa: CASSLDTATYNEQFF; cdr3_nt: TGCGCCAGCAGCTTGGATACAGCTACCTACAATGAGCAGTTCTTC
clone_size: few; j_call: TRBJ2-4; d_call: NA; v_call: TRBV19; cdr3_aa: CASSTTGSKNIQYF; cdr3_nt: TGTGCCAGTAGTACAACAGGGTCTAAAAACATTCAGTACTTC
clone_size: few; j_call: TRBJ2-7; d_call: NA; v_call: TRBV19; cdr3_aa: CASSIDHGTSYYEQYF; cdr3_nt: TGTGCCAGTAGTATAGATCACGGGACGTCATACTACGAGCAGTACTTC
clone_size: NA; j_call: TRBJ2-7; d_call: TRBD2; v_call: TRBV15; cdr3_aa: CATSRASGGSYEQYF; cdr3_nt: TGTGCCACCAGCAGAGCTAGCGGGGGCTCCTACGAGCAGTACTTC
clone_size: NA; j_call: TRBJ2-5; d_call: TRBD2; v_call: TRBV29-1; cdr3_aa: CSVQRSGRETQYF; cdr3_nt: TGCAGCGTTCAGAGAAGCGGGAGAGAGACCCAGTACTTC
clone_size: NA; j_call: TRBJ2-3; d_call: TRBD1; v_call: TRBV6-4; cdr3_aa: CASSENTGVTDTQYF; cdr3_nt: TGTGCCAGCAGTGAAAATACAGGGGTTACAGATACGCAGTATTTT
clone_size: few; j_call: TRBJ2-3; d_call: NA; v_call: TRBV5-1; cdr3_aa: CASSLGLPTDTQYF; cdr3_nt: TGCGCCAGCAGCTTAGGACTTCCCACAGATACGCAGTATTTT
clone_size: few; j_call: TRBJ2-7; d_call: TRBD1; v_call: TRBV6-6; cdr3_aa: CASSYLDRGAYEQYF; cdr3_nt: TGTGCCAGCAGTTACCTGGACAGGGGGGCCTACGAGCAGTACTTC
clone_size: few; j_call: TRBJ1-5; d_call: TRBD1; v_call: TRBV27; cdr3_aa: CASRPTGGPNQPQHF; cdr3_nt: TGTGCCAGCAGACCGACAGGGGGTCCCAATCAGCCCCAGCATTTT
clone_size: many; j_call: TRBJ2-7; d_call: TRBD2; v_call: TRBV6-6; cdr3_aa: CASSLRGGRGNEQYF; cdr3_nt: TGTGCCAGCAGTCTTCGGGGGGGCAGAGGCAACGAGCAGTACTTC
clone_size: NA; j_call: TRBJ1-4; d_call: NA; v_call: TRBV18; cdr3_aa: CASSPTVEKLFF; cdr3_nt: TGTGCCAGCTCACCGACGGTTGAAAAACTGTTTTTT
clone_size: NA; j_call: TRBJ2-7; d_call: TRBD2; v_call: TRBV4-1; cdr3_aa: CASSPRGAGGVYEQYF; cdr3_nt: TGCGCCAGCAGCCCCCGGGGAGCGGGAGGGGTATACGAGCAGTACTTC
clone_size: NA; j_call: TRBJ2-7; d_call: NA; v_call: TRBV11-2; cdr3_aa: CASSLERSRVGYEQYF; cdr3_nt: TGTGCCAGCAGCTTAGAGAGGTCCCGGGTTGGGTACGAGCAGTACTTC
clone_size: NA; j_call: TRBJ1-4; d_call: TRBD1; v_call: TRBV10-2; cdr3_aa: CASGYNRGRKKLFF; cdr3_nt: TGCGCCAGCGGATATAACAGGGGGAGGAAAAAACTGTTTTTT
clone_size: NA; j_call: TRBJ2-2; d_call: NA; v_call: TRBV9; cdr3_aa: CASSPRETPGELFF; cdr3_nt: TGTGCCAGCAGCCCCCGGGAGACCCCCGGGGAGCTGTTTTTT
clone_size: NA; j_call: TRBJ1-5; d_call: TRBD1; v_call: TRBV19; cdr3_aa: CASSTGQGFGNQPQHF; cdr3_nt: TGTGCCAGTAGTACGGGACAGGGGTTCGGCAATCAGCCCCAGCATTTT
clone_size: NA; j_call: TRBJ2-1; d_call: NA; v_call: TRBV5-6; cdr3_aa: CASSLDWSYNEQFF; cdr3_nt: TGTGCCAGCAGCTTGGACTGGTCTTACAATGAGCAGTTCTTC
clone_size: few; j_call: TRBJ1-2; d_call: NA; v_call: TRBV19; cdr3_aa: CASSPQSFGYTF; cdr3_nt: TGTGCCAGTAGTCCCCAGTCCTTTGGCTACACCTTC
clone_size: few; j_call: TRBJ2-1; d_call: TRBD2; v_call: TRBV6-1; cdr3_aa: CASSAVGAGGPSEQFF; cdr3_nt: TGTGCCAGCAGTGCCGTAGGGGCGGGAGGGCCCAGTGAGCAGTTCTTC
clone_size: NA; j_call: TRBJ1-3; d_call: NA; v_call: TRBV28; cdr3_aa: CASSTESSGNTIYF; cdr3_nt: TGTGCCAGCAGTACAGAGAGCTCTGGAAACACCATATATTTT
clone_size: NA; j_call: TRBJ2-1; d_call: NA; v_call: TRBV4-1; cdr3_aa: CASSQDPTYNEQFF; cdr3_nt: TGCGCCAGCAGCCAAGATCCGACTTACAATGAGCAGTTCTTC
clone_size: NA; j_call: TRBJ1-2; d_call: NA; v_call: TRBV9; cdr3_aa: CASKGDRANYGYTF; cdr3_nt: TGTGCCAGCAAAGGGGATAGGGCTAACTATGGCTACACCTTC
clone_size: NA; j_call: TRBJ2-5; d_call: NA; v_call: TRBV30; cdr3_aa: CAWSEALPRSPYQETQYF; cdr3_nt: TGTGCCTGGAGTGAAGCCCTACCTCGGTCCCCGTACCAAGAGACCCAGTACTTC
clone_size: few; j_call: TRBJ1-1; d_call: TRBD1; v_call: TRBV5-1; cdr3_aa: CASSLETGSRAFF; cdr3_nt: TGCGCCAGCAGCTTGGAGACAGGGTCGAGGGCTTTCTTT
clone_size: NA; j_call: TRBJ1-5; d_call: TRBD1; v_call: TRBV12-5; cdr3_aa: CAKRAGTGGPNSNQPQHF; cdr3_nt: TGTGCTAAAAGGGCCGGGACAGGGGGTCCCAATAGCAATCAGCCCCAGCATTTT
clone_size: NA; j_call: TRBJ2-5; d_call: TRBD2; v_call: TRBV12-5; cdr3_aa: CASGLAPLSLAGVPETQYF; cdr3_nt: TGTGCTAGTGGTTTGGCCCCCCTCTCTCTAGCGGGAGTACCGGAGACCCAGTACTTC
clone_size: few; j_call: TRBJ2-1; d_call: NA; v_call: TRBV5-1; cdr3_aa: CASSLDSALYNEQFF; cdr3_nt: TGCGCCAGCAGCTTGGATTCAGCGCTGTACAATGAGCAGTTCTTC
clone_size: NA; j_call: TRBJ2-7; d_call: NA; v_call: TRBV11-3; cdr3_aa: CASSLTSGLEQYF; cdr3_nt: TGTGCCAGCAGCTTAACCTCGGGGCTCGAGCAGTACTTC
clone_size: NA; j_call: TRBJ2-1; d_call: TRBD2; v_call: TRBV2; cdr3_aa: CASSPAGSLGNEQFF; cdr3_nt: TGTGCCAGCAGCCCAGCGGGGAGCTTAGGCAATGAGCAGTTCTTC